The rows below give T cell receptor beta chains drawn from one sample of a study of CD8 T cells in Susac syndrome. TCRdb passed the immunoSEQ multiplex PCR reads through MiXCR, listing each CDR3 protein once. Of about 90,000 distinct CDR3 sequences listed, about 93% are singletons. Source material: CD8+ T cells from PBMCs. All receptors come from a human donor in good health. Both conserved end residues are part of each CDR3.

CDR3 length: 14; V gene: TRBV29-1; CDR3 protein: CSVGDTHFTDTQYF
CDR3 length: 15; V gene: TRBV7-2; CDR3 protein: CASSPRDSEAYGYTF
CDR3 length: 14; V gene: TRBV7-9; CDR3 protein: CASSLLGVQETQYF
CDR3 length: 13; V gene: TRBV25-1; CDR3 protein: CASRMSGPGTQYF
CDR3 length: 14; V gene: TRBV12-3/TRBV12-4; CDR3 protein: CASTWGPLNEKLFF
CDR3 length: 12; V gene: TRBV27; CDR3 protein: CASSPAPGGQFF
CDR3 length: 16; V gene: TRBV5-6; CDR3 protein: CASSLATSSGANVLTF
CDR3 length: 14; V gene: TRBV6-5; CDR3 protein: CASSYSRGNTEAFF
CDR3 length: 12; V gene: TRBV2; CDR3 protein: CASREKGDGYTF
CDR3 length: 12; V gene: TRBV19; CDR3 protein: CASTHWNTEAFF
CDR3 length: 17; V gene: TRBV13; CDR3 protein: CASSSFPGQGRAGELFF
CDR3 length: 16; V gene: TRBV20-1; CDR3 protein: CSARLFREGPYNEQFF
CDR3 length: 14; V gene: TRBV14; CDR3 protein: CASSQEGRPYEQYF
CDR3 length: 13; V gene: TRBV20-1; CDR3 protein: CSARGDSYNEQFF
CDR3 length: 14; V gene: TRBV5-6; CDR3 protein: CASIAKGSGGEQYF
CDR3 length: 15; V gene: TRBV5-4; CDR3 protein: CASSPGQGRGETQYF
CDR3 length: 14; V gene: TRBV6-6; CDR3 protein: CASSAGGLYNEQFF
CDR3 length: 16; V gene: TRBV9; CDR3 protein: CASSAPQDRIEETQYF
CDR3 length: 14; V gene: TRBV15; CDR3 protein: CATSRSPSSYEQYF
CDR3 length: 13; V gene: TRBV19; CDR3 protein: CASNVGLNTEAFF
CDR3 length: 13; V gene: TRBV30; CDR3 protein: CAWSPLRGTEAFF
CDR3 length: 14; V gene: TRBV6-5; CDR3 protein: CASSYGPGYQPQHF
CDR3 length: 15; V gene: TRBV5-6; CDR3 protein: CASSLEQLPYNEQFF
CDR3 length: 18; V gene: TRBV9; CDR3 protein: CASSVVRTGGRNTGELFF
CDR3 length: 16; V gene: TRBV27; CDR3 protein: CASSLFRGGVGEKLFF
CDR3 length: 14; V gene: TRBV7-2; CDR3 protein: CASSFGQRSYEQYF
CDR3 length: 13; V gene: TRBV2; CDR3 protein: CASKRKGTTEAFF
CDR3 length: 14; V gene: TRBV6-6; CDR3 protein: CASSMGRDTGELFF
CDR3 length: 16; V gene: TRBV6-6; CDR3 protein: CASSFGTGGLGETQYF
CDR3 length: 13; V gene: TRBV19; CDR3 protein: CASSMGQAYGYTF
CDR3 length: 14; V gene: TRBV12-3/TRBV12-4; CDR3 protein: CASKEEGNYNEQFF
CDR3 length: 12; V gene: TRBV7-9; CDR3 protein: CASPTSSDTQYF
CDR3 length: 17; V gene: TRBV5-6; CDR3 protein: CASSPAASGYSSYEQYF
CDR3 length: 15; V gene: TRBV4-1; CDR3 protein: CASSQVADGTGELFF
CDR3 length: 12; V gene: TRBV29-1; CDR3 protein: CSGGGGPYEQYF
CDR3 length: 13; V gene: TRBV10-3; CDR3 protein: CAIRDDSSGTQYF
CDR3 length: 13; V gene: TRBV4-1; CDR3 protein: CASSQRISYEQYF
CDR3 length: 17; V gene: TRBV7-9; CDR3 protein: CASSPEDGSSSGNTIYF
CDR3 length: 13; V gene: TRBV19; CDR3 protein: CASSRVQNTEAFF
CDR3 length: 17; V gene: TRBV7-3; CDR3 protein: CASSLYGGRRRTDTQYF
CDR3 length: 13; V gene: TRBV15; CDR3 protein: CATSDRDYYEQYF
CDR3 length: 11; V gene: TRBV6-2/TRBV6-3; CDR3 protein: CASSYLRQAFF
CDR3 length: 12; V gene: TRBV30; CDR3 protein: CAWSSYGETQYF
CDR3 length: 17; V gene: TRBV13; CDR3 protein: CASSLGAEASYNSPLHF
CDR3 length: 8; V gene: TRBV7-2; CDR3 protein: CAKNTIYF
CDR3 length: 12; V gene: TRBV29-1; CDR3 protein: CSVGGSSYEQYF
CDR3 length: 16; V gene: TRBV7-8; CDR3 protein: CASSLARGGGGQTQYF
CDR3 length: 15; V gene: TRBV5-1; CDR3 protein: CASSLAAEPYNEQFF
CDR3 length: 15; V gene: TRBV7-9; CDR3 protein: CASRPGGQGFNEQFF
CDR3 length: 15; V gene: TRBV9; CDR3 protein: CASSGLVGPTDTQYF
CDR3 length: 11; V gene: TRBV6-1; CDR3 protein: CASSRVYEQYF
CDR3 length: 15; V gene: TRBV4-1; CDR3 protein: CASSPRPATNEKLFF
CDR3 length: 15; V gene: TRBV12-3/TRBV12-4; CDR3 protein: CASSSLRTGRFEAFF
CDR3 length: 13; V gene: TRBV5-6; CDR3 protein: CASTLYVTDTQYF
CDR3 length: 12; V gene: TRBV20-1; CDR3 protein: CSAAGGGNTIYF
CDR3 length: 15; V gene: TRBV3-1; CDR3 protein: CASSRGRAGNTEAFF
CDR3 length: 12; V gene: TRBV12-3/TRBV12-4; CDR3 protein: CASSFSPGELFF